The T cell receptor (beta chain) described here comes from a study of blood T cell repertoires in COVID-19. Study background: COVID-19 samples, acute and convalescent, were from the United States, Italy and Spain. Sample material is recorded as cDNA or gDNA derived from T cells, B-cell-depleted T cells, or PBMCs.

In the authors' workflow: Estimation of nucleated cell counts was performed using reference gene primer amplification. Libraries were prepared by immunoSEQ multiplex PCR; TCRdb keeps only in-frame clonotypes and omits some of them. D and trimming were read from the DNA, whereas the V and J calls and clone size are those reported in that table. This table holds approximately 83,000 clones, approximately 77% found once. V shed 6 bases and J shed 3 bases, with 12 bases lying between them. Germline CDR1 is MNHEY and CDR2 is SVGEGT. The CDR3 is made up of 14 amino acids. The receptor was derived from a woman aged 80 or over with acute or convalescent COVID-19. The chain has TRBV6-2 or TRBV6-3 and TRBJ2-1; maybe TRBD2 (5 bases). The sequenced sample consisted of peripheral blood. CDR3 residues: CASSRTGNYNEQFF. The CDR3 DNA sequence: TGTGCCAGCAGCCGGACGGGGAACTACAATGAGCAGTTCTTC.